This TCR beta chain was sequenced during a study of T cell clones after liver transplantation. Study overall: Three of eight recipients were HCV-positive; others had non-autoimmune, non-viral indications. Until 12-24 months post-transplant, subjects got standard immunosuppression and no induction. Study conclusions and caveats: In a couple of subjects, few donor cells limited the measurable donor-reactive repertoire.

This clone was seen only once. Its antigen is currently unknown. Method: immunoSEQ multiplex PCR; TCRdb's copy keeps in-frame clones and lacks some. The sample lists over 45,000 clones; 65% to 80% were seen once. The CDR3 contains 15 residues. Looked up from germline, CDR1 is SGHAT and CDR2 is FQDESV (reference sequence). V was trimmed by 2 bases and J by 3 bases, leaving 11 bases between them. The rearrangement uses TRBV11-1 and TRBJ2-1; D assignment may be TRBD1 or TRBD2 (6 bases each). This clonotype originated in a human patient who received a liver transplant. Some T cells may be graft donor cells. Material: CD4+ T cells from blood, obtained about 56 months after liver transplant. CDR3 coding DNA: TGTGCCAGCAGCTTAAGGGGGGCTCTCTACAATGAGCAGTTCTTC. Its translation: CASSLRGALYNEQFF.